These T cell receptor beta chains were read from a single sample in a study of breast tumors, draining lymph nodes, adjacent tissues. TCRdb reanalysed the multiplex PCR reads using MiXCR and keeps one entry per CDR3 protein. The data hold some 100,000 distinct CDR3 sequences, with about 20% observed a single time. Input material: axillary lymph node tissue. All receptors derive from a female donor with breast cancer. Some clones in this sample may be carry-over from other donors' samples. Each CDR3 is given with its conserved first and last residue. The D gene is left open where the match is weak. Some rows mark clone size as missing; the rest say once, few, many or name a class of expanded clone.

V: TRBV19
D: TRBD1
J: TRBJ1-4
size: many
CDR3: CASSPGTERMFF
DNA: TGTGCCAGTAGCCCCGGGACAGAGAGAATGTTTTTT

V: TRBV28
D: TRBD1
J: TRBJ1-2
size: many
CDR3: CASWTGELPNYGYTF
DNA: TGTGCCAGCTGGACAGGGGAATTGCCTAACTATGGCTACACCTTC

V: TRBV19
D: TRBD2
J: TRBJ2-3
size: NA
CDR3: CASSMGGGGTDTQYF
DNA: TGTGCCAGTAGTATGGGGGGGGGGGGCACAGATACGCAGTATTTT

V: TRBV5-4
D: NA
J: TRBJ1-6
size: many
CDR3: CASSQAGLNSPLHF
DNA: TGTGCCAGCAGCCAGGCCGGTCTTAATTCACCCCTCCACTTT

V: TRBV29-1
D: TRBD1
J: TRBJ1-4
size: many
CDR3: CSVGQGAGREKLFF
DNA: TGCAGCGTTGGGCAGGGGGCTGGAAGGGAAAAACTGTTTTTT

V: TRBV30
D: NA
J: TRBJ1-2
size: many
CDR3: CAWSVQNYGYTF
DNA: TGTGCCTGGAGTGTACAAAACTATGGCTACACCTTC

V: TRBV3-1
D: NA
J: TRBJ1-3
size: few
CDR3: CASSPLGRNTIYF
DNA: TGTGCCAGCAGCCCCCTGGGGCGGAACACCATATATTTT

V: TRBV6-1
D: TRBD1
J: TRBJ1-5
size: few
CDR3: CASSAWGQTNQPQHF
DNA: TGTGCCAGCAGCGCTTGGGGACAGACAAATCAGCCCCAGCATTTT

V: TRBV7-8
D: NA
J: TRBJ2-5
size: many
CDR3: CASSLEWSGRGETQYF
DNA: TGTGCCAGCAGCTTAGAATGGTCAGGGAGGGGGGAGACCCAGTACTTC

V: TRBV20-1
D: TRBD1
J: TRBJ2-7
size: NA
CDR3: CSAATGTGLLEQYF
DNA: TGCAGTGCAGCCACCGGGACAGGTCTGCTCGAGCAGTACTTC

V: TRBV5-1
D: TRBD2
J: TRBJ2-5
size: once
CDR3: CASSLAAGGAETLYF
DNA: TGCGCCAGCAGCTTGGCCGCGGGGGGGGCAGAGACCCTGTACTTC

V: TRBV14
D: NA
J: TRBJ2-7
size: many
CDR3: CASSRHDSYEQYF
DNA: TGTGCCAGCAGCCGACACGACAGCTACGAGCAGTACTTC

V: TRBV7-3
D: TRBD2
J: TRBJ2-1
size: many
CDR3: CASSLRGSNEQFF
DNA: TGTGCCAGCAGCTTACGCGGGAGCAATGAGCAGTTCTTC

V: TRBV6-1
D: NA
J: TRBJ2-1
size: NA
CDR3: CASRKEIYSYNEQFF
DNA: TGTGCCAGCAGAAAAGAGATTTACTCCTACAATGAGCAGTTCTTC

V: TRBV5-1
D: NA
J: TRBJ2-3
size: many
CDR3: CASSLNGRSTDTQYF
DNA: TGCGCCAGCAGCTTGAATGGTAGGAGCACAGATACGCAGTATTTT

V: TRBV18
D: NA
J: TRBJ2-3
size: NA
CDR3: CASSGKPSTDTQYF
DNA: TGTGCCAGCTCAGGGAAACCTAGCACAGATACGCAGTATTTT

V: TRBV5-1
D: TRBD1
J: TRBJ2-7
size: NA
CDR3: CASSWGQGYEQYF
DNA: TGCGCCAGCAGCTGGGGACAGGGCTACGAGCAGTACTTC